These 13 T cell receptor beta chains were sequenced from one sample in a study of vaccination and CD4 T cells after COVID-19. As to treatment: roughly 10-day PBMC culture with coronavirus spike peptide pools or control peptides (ViraFEST assay). Their antigens are not known. Cultured CD4+ T cells had their DNA profiled by the Oncomine TCR Beta short-read assay. From the PCR reads, TCRdb called clonotypes with MiXCR, one entry per CDR3 protein. This table has around 14,000 distinct CDR3 sequences, under 70% appearing once. Sequencing used CD4+ T cells from blood, cultured in vitro. The receptors here all came from a human donor who had recovered from COVID-19.

The chain has TRBV15 and TRBJ2-1; 7 bases are a match to TRBD2. Losses at the gene ends were 0 bases for V and 4 bases for J; bases not matched to a gene: 6. Germline assignment: CDR1 LNHNV and CDR2 YYDKDF (reference sequence). This CDR3 is 16 amino acids long. For the CDR3, the DNA is TGTGCCACCAGCAGAGATTCCGCTAGCGGATACAATGAGCAGTTCTTC. Translated, it gives CATSRDSASGYNEQFF.

Here the CDR3 reads CASRGSAADQPQHF. CDR3 nucleotide sequence: TGTGCCAGCAGGGGGTCAGCCGCAGATCAGCCCCAGCATTTT. The chain couples TRBV12-3 or TRBV12-4 to TRBJ1-5, with no clear D. Trimming stripped 6 bases from V and 5 bases from J, with 14 bases between. This CDR3 has 14 amino acids.

The table lists this clonotype with a few counts. The gene calls are TRBV27 and TRBJ2-5; 10 bases agree with TRBD1. Trimming cost V 6 bases and J 3 bases; bases outside gene matches: 4. CDR1 and CDR2 (germline): MNHEY, SMNVEV (reference sequence). CDR3 size: 14 residues. The CDR3 is CASRGQGRKETQYF. CDR3 coding DNA: TGTGCCAGCAGGGGACAGGGGCGCAAAGAGACCCAGTACTTC.

CDR3 loop: CASSLGQETQYF. The CDR3 DNA reads as TGTGCCAGCAGCTTAGGCCAAGAGACCCAGTACTTC. The chain uses TRBV11-3 and TRBJ2-5; D uncertain. CDR1 is SGHNT and CDR2 is YENEEA in the germline V gene. The CDR3 covers 12 residues. Trimming took off 1 base at V and 1 base at J, with 1 base between the two ends.

J is TRBJ2-7 and V is TRBV12-3 or TRBV12-4; 10 bases align to TRBD1. The CDR3 is 14 amino acids. Trimming at V came to 5 bases and at J to 3 bases, leaving 4 bases not matched to a gene. CDR3 in amino acids: CASSAGQGFYEQYF. The CDR3 DNA reads as TGTGCCAGCAGTGCGGGACAGGGGTTCTACGAGCAGTACTTC.

This clonotype was seen once. This sequence joins TRBV6-1 and TRBJ1-3; D unresolved. Per the germline V gene, CDR1 is MNHNS and CDR2 is SASEGT. V was trimmed by 5 bases and J by 0 bases, leaving 8 bases between them. CDR3 length equals 14 residues. The CDR3 here is CASSPQISGNTIYF. The CDR3 DNA follows: TGTGCCAGCAGTCCCCAGATCTCTGGAAACACCATATATTTT.

The chain has TRBV20-1 and TRBJ2-6; no reliable D call. V lost 6 bases to trimming and J lost 0 bases, with 12 bases between them. The CDR3 loop spans 15 amino acids. The germline V gene encodes CDR1 DFQATT and CDR2 SNEGSKA (reference sequence). CDR3 sequence: CSAADGDSGANVLTF. CDR3 nucleotide sequence: TGCAGTGCCGCAGACGGTGACTCTGGGGCCAACGTCCTGACTTTC.

The rearrangement uses TRBV25-1 and TRBJ2-7, with D possibly being TRBD1 (6 bases). CDR1 MGHDK and CDR2 SYGVNS come from the germline V gene. The CDR3 consists of 14 residues. Between the trimmed V and J ends, which lost 6 bases and 2 bases, there was a span of 14 bases. CDR3 bases: TGTGCCAGCAGAGATAACAGGGTCCCCTACGAGCAGTACTTC. Protein product: CASRDNRVPYEQYF.

This clonotype is deemed medium-sized (0.01 to 0.1%). The CDR3 is CASSLRTTGHSGANVLTF. The CDR3 nucleotides read TGTGCCAGCAGCTTAAGGACGACAGGGCACTCTGGGGCCAACGTCCTGACTTTC. The V gene is TRBV7-9, the J gene TRBJ2-6; 7 nucleotides line up with TRBD1. Trimming at V came to 2 bases and at J to 0 bases, leaving 7 bases not matched to a gene. Germline CDR1 reads SEHNR; CDR2 reads FQNEAQ (reference sequence). The CDR3 runs to 18 residues.

This clonotype has only a few counts. V usage is TRBV2 and J usage is TRBJ2-2; D possibly corresponds to TRBD1 (6 bases). Trimming removed 6 bases at V and 1 base at J, with 9 bases between. The CDR3 runs 14 residues. Germline CDR1 is SNHLY and CDR2 is FYNNEI. CDR3 protein: CASSRTVNTGELFF. In DNA form, the CDR3 reads TGTGCCAGCAGCCGGACAGTGAACACCGGGGAGCTGTTTTTT.

V and J are TRBV7-3 and TRBJ2-3; unclear D gene. Germline CDR1 SGHTA, CDR2 FQGTGA. Between the trimmed V and J ends, which lost 6 bases and 2 bases, there was a span of 12 bases. CDR3 length equals 14 residues. For the CDR3, the DNA is TGTGCCAGCAGTGCTGGCAGGATCACAGATACGCAGTATTTT. Protein product: CASSAGRITDTQYF. The full variable domain, its missing parts supplied by reference TRBV7-3 and TRBJ2-3, is GAGVSQTPSNKVTEKGKYVELRCDPISGHTALYWYRQSLGQGPEFLIYFQGTGAADDSGLPNDRFFAVRPEGSVSTLKIQRTERGDSAVYLCASSAGRITDTQYFGPGTRLTVL.

The chain joins TRBV4-1 to TRBJ1-1, with no clear D. Germline V gene lookup returns CDR1 MGHRA and CDR2 YSYEKL. The CDR3 contains 14 residues. Between the trimmed V and J ends, which lost 0 bases and 1 base, there was a span of 6 bases. The CDR3 spells CASSQEGGNTEAFF. In DNA form, the CDR3 reads TGCGCCAGCAGCCAAGAGGGAGGGAACACTGAAGCTTTCTTT.

This clonotype was picked up a small number of times. The chain carries TRBV28 and TRBJ1-2; D perhaps matches TRBD1 (6 bases). This CDR3 has 14 amino acids. Germline CDR1 and CDR2: MDHEN and SYDVKM. Trimming stripped 4 bases from V and 5 bases from J, with 14 bases between. DNA for the CDR3: TGTGCCAGCAGTTCGGTCGGACAGCGGTATGGCTACACCTTC. Encoded protein: CASSSVGQRYGYTF.